Reported below is one T cell receptor beta chain. Study members were between roughly 18 and 100 years old and lived in 20 to 30 US regions. Only in-frame clones appear in the TCRdb table, and some are missing; sequencing was by immunoSEQ multiplex PCR. The sample consists of over 350,000 clones, 87% of them appearing once. The source of the sample is a study of blood T cell repertoires in COVID-19. The CDR3 contains 15 residues. Trimming pared 3 bases from V and 10 bases from J, leaving 20 bases between. CDR1 and CDR2 from the germline V gene are SGDLS and YYNGEE. The specimen was PBMCs or T cells enriched from blood (not recorded which). This clonotype was obtained from a woman between 18 and 30 years old with acute COVID-19. The J gene is TRBJ2-1, the V gene TRBV9; possible D gene TRBD1, 5 bases. The CDR3 sequence is CASSAGPIDWGEQFF. For the CDR3, the DNA is TGTGCCAGCAGCGCGGGCCCTATCGACTGGGGCGAGCAGTTCTTC.